Listed here is a single T cell receptor beta chain. Its cognate antigen has yet to be identified. Base qualities are not provided; no much larger clone lies one nucleotide away. Collaborating institutions collected whole blood in K2EDTA tubes following their own protocols. Collaborator samples were shipped for TCRbeta analysis as frozen whole blood, isolated PBMCs, or DNA extracted from either sample type. There are 16 amino acids in the CDR3, from cysteine to phenylalanine inclusive. The sequence is cut down to CDR3 DNA, 48 bases in frame from base 1. For CDR1 and CDR2, the germline V gene (reference sequence) lists GTSNPN and SVGIG. The germline V and J ends show losses of 0 bases and 7 bases respectively, and no gene match explains 10 bases of the junction. The data are from a study of blood T cell repertoires in COVID-19 (dated by TCRdb to the early 2020s). The study in broad terms: The collaborator samples originated in the United States, Italy and Spain and spanned the acute and convalescent phases of COVID-19. The material from the prospective study consisted of cDNA or gDNA derived from T cells, B-cell-depleted T cells, or PBMCs. Sample metadata almost always included a de-identified subject ID, COVID-19 status, age in years and sex. Where HLA class I and class II types were available, the types were taken from metadata supplied by the sample provider, not from assay-based typing. The repertoires were released in a freely available public database meant as a resource for research on the immune response to SARS-CoV-2. The dataset comprised deeply sampled blood TCRbeta repertoires from subjects exposed to, actively infected with, or recovered from COVID-19. Samples came from the ongoing ImmuneRACE study (first 160 participants) plus 1,254 subjects from 6 global collaborators.

Points the paper makes about the study in general: The quantity of clinical and demographic metadata differed by source and by participant and was supplied without curation.

TCRbeta CDR3 regions were amplified from genomic DNA by means of the immunoSEQ Assay, a bias-controlled multiplex PCR. From the authors' description of their analysis: The number of nucleated cells in each sample was estimated by amplification of reference gene primers within the assay. Sequence reads were collapsed and filtered to measure the absolute abundance of every unique TCRbeta CDR3 rearrangement. For each sample, productive Simpson clonality was calculated as the square root of Simpson's diversity index across productive rearrangements. As stored in TCRdb, this immuneACCESS dataset retains in-frame rearrangements with V and J assigned. A fraction of the clones does not appear; measured against another copy, unresolved V genes explain less than half of the discrepancy, and the remainder lacks a known reason. V and J calls and clone size come straight from that table; D and trimming were deduced from the DNA. The sample table holds about 380,000 clones, of which roughly 90% were seen once. Jointly, the top ten make up more than 1% of the sample.

The sample consisted of peripheral blood. The V gene is TRBV30 and the J gene is TRBJ2-2; 8 middle bases align to TRBD1. This receptor was taken from a man in his forties with acute or convalescent COVID-19. CDR3 sequence: CAWSVHEQGVSGELFF. The DNA sequence is TGTGCCTGGAGTGTACATGAACAGGGGGTGAGCGGGGAGCTGTTTTTT.